The T cell receptor (beta chain) under discussion was sequenced for a study of a mutant IDH1 vaccine in newly diagnosed glioma. As for the study in general: In some groups vaccination began 4-6 weeks post-radiotherapy; others received it with temozolomide. Treatment recipients were about 62% male and about 40% female, and their mean age was roughly 40 years.

Regarding time point: week 11, during vaccination. Every vaccine dose comprised 300 ug of mutant IDH1 20-mer peptide plus topical imiquimod. Method: immunoSEQ multiplex PCR; TCRdb's copy keeps in-frame clones and lacks some. The data show around 26,000 clones, with around 70% seen just once and approximately 10% held by the top ten. This clone was seen a single time. Its specificity is unknown. Germline CDR1 MGHRA, CDR2 YSYEKL. V lost 2 bases and J 9 bases, leaving 17 bases between the germline ends. CDR3 length equals 16 residues. This receptor was identified in a man aged 18 to 35 with glioma. Some clones in this sample may be carry-over from other donors' samples. This chain connects TRBV4-1 to TRBJ1-6; maybe TRBD1 (5 bases). Sequencing was performed on peripheral blood mononuclear cells (PBMCs), taken from a glioma patient whose treatment included an IDH1 peptide vaccine. The CDR3 nucleotides are TGCGCCAGCAGCCAACGCACGACCCGGGGACCTTCACCCCTCCACTTT. It yields the protein CASSQRTTRGPSPLHF.